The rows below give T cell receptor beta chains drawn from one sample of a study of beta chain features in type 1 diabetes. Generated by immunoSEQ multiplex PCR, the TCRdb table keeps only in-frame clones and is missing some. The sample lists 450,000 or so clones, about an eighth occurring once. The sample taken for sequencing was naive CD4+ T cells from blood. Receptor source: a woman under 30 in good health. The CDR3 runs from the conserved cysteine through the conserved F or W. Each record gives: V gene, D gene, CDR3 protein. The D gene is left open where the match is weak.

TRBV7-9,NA,CASSRNVMGTQYF
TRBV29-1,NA,CSVVRPSSYGYTF
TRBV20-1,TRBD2,CSVSGYSEQFF
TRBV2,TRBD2,CASGAGEQYTQYF
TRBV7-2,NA,CASSLDTAARAYEQYF
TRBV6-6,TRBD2,CASSPGGLALDTQYF
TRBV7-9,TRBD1,CASSDRGYETQYF
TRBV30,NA,CAWSGGVGQPQHF
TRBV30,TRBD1,CAWSYGQGAGNTIYF
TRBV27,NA,CASSLGEQETQYF
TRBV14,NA,CASSHEGSSYNSPLHF
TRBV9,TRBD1,CASSAESLLRDRSVNEQFF
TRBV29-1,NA,CSVGSTNTGELFF
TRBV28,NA,CASRRRFRMDQPQHF
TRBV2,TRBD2,CASDLRETHNEQFF
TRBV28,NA,CASRPGHTIQETQYF
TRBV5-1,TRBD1,CASSFGTGKSTGELFF
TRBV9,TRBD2,CASSVNRGLARETQYF
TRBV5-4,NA,CASSPRQRQETQYF
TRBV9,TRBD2,CASNPGSGRYSEQFF
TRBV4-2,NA,CASSRTRGGLAYEQYF
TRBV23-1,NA,CASSQTGPGNTIYF
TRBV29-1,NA,CSVEDPIGNTIYF
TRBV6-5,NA,CASSFTSLLLNEQFF
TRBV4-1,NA,CASSRSSGEKLFF
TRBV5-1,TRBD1,CASSSEMTGPYSPLHF
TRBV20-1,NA,CSAKKGYTF
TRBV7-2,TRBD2,CASTAAVVAGGLSGELFF
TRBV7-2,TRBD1,CASSLGQYYGYTF
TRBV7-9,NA,CASSSRRGPSGELFF
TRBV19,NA,CASKGVGRSTDTQYF
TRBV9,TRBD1,CASSVGQGFIQYF
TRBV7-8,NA,CASSSPLVGGSGANVLTF
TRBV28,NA,CASSLAGRADTQYF
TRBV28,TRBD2,CASSSPRGGAGNIQYF
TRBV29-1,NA,CSESLGSNTEAFF
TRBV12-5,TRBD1,CASGPPRKDRTSEAFF
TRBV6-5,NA,CASSYQGGRQETQYF
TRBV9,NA,CASSVVGAWNTEAFF
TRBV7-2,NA,CASTSFKGPAYEQYF
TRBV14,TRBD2,CASSLRRSASSGAQETQYF